This T cell receptor (beta chain) was recorded in a study of blood T cell repertoires in COVID-19. The V gene lost 7 bases and the J gene lost 5 bases, with 9 bases spanning the gap. The CDR3 runs to 13 residues. In germline, CDR1 is MNHNY, CDR2 SVGAGI (reference sequence). The repertoire was sequenced with immunoSEQ multiplex PCR; TCRdb's copy has only in-frame clones and lacks some. Of some 200,000 clones listed, around 91% are singletons. The rearrangement joins TRBV6-6 to TRBJ1-6; no clear D gene. The clonotype was recovered from a woman aged 40 to 55 with acute or convalescent COVID-19. The sequencing input was peripheral blood. This CDR3 is CASKRVDNSPLHF. For the CDR3, the DNA is TGTGCCAGCAAACGGGTGGATAATTCACCCCTCCACTTT.